The entry that follows covers one T cell receptor beta chain sequence. This clonotype was observed at least ten times. The specificity of this receptor is unknown. Per-base qualities were not stored, and no clone one base away is much larger. The treatment or condition label for this specimen denotes: live attenuated yellow fever vaccine strain. PBMCs were isolated from peripheral blood using a standard Ficoll-Paque protocol. CD4 and CD8 T-cell fractions were isolated with Dynabeads CD4 and CD8 positive selection kits. RNA was extracted with TriZol from bulk PBMCs, CD4 and CD8 fractions, and dextramer-positive and dextramer-negative fractions. This sample is part of a study of T cells after yellow fever vaccination (dated by TCRdb to about 2019). At the level of the whole study: The SMART-Seq v4 Ultra Low Input RNA kit was used to prepare libraries from fractions with low cell numbers. Bulk TCR alpha and beta repertoires were sequenced longitudinally to track T-cell clones before and after primary and booster YFV17D yellow fever vaccination. Two healthy male donors, one aged 18 to 29 and one aged 30 to 40 years, were included in the cohort. Blood samples were taken at several timepoints before and after primary and secondary immunization, and bulk PBMC replicates and cell subsets were isolated. Results and caveats for the whole study, not just this receptor: Computational filtering was required because FACS-sorted repertoires could contain abundant contaminating clonotypes from the bulk population. The secondary T-cell response was weaker than the primary response but faster, peaking on day 5 instead of day 15. A small share of clonotypes was detected in both CD4 and CD8 compartments, with the overlap likely arising from convergent recombination. After the booster, most clones that had expanded after primary vaccination were detected again (approximately 96% of CD4 and 88% of CD8), suggesting broad maintenance of memory. The study included only two donors, which limits how far the findings can be generalized.

A distance of 5 bases separates the germline ends of V and J, which lose 0 bases and 8 bases respectively. The germline V gene specifies SGHTA as CDR1 and FQGNSA as CDR2. From the cysteine up to the phenylalanine, the CDR3 has a length of 12 residues. Only CDR3 DNA is held: 36 bases, read in frame from base 1. TCR cDNA was synthesized by 5'RACE template switching, through which a universal primer site and unique molecular identifiers were introduced. Priming for cDNA synthesis came from both the TCR alpha and TCR beta constant segments. Libraries were amplified in two PCR steps, with sample barcodes and sequencing adapters added in the second step. Sequencing of libraries was done on Illumina HiSeq 2500 (2x100 bp) or NovaSeq (2x150 bp). In the authors' own workflow: Reads were demultiplexed and collapsed into UMI consensus sequences with MIGEC, and V(D)J alignment was performed with MiXCR. Using edgeR on replicate PBMC samples, clonotypes were called vaccine-responding if FDR was below 0.01 and the log2 fold change was above 5 up to day 15. CD4 or CD8 identity was assigned to each bulk clonotype according to whether the clonotype was present at higher abundance in the sequenced CD4 repertoire or the sequenced CD8 repertoire. TCRdb applied fastp at Q25 and MiXCR to the public reads, then kept only in-frame beta chains. All rows with the same CDR3 protein become a single entry with the most common DNA and genes. TCRdb, rather than the study authors, made the V and J calls. The table for this sample lists over 130,000 distinct CDR3 sequences; more than 6% of them were counted only once. The top ten clonotypes cover less than 0.95% of the sample.

The rearrangement combines TRBV7-2 with TRBJ2-1; too little of a D gene remains to name it. This receptor was obtained from a man aged 25-45 years who received the YFV17D yellow fever vaccine. Sequencing used CD4+ T cells sorted from PBMCs, obtained 5 days after the yellow fever booster vaccination. The CDR3 region: CASSLAGHEQFF. Read as DNA, the sequence is TGTGCCAGCAGCTTAGCGGGCCATGAGCAGTTCTTC.